These 14 T cell receptor beta chains were sequenced from one sample in a study of blood T cell repertoires in COVID-19. Measured with immunoSEQ multiplex PCR; TCRdb has only the in-frame clones, and not every one. The sample shows about 100,000 clones, over 70% of them seen only once. Sequencing used peripheral blood. Receptors were obtained from an elderly man with acute or convalescent COVID-19.

The rearrangement uses TRBV5-5 and TRBJ2-3; 8 bases fit TRBD2. The CDR3 totals 15 residues. CDR1 is SGHKS and CDR2 is YYEKEE in the germline V gene (reference sequence). V gave up 4 bases and J gave up 1 base; unmatched junction bases: 5. For the CDR3, the DNA is TGTGCCAGCAGCCGGACTAGCCTCGGCACAGATACGCAGTATTTT. This sequence encodes CASSRTSLGTDTQYF.

This chain joins TRBV10-1 and TRBJ1-2; D remains ambiguous. This CDR3 spans 13 amino acids. Germline V gene sequence: CDR1 WNHNN, CDR2 SYGVQD (reference sequence). The germline V and J ends were trimmed by 2 bases and 8 bases, with 12 bases remaining between them. CDR3 residues: CASSEKPERGYTF. In nucleotides, the CDR3 is TGCGCCAGCAGTGAGAAACCAGAGCGGGGCTACACCTTC.

The chain couples TRBV7-3 to TRBJ1-1; D not certain. The CDR3 contains 16 residues. Trimming shortened V by 1 base and J by 0 bases, and 12 bases separated the two germline ends. Germline lookup yields CDR1 SGHTA and CDR2 FQGTGA. CDR3 DNA sequence: TGTGCCAGCAGCTTAAGAAGGTCGGCGGTGAACACTGAAGCTTTCTTT. Its protein is CASSLRRSAVNTEAFF.

The gene calls are TRBV7-8 and TRBJ1-2; 7 bases match TRBD1. Germline-derived CDR1 and CDR2 are SGHVS and FQNEAQ. The junction had 13 bases not matched to a gene; V was cut back by 10 bases and J by 2 bases. This CDR3 region has 15 residues. CDR3 loop: CATGRDSLINYGYTF. The CDR3, as DNA: TGTGCCACCGGACGGGACAGCCTGATAAACTATGGCTACACCTTC.

The sample holds one count of this clone. This chain joins TRBV30 and TRBJ2-1, with D unresolved. CDR3 length: 12 amino acids. Germline lookup yields CDR1 GTSNPN and CDR2 SVGIG (reference sequence). Trimming took off 3 bases at V and 6 bases at J, with 9 bases between the two ends. The CDR3 is CAWSRVSNEQFF. CDR3 DNA: TGTGCCTGGAGCCGCGTTAGCAATGAGCAGTTCTTC. Combining the CDR3 with reference TRBV30 and TRBJ2-1 gives the whole variable domain SQTIHQWPATLVQPVGSPLSLECTVEGTSNPNLYWYRQAAGRGLQLLFYSVGIGQISSEVPQNLSASRPQDRQFILSSKKLLLSDSGFYLCAWSRVSNEQFFGPGTRLTVL.

The V call is TRBV5-1, the J call TRBJ1-5; 9 nucleotides align to TRBD1. The CDR3 length is 14 residues. CDR1 SGHRS and CDR2 YFSETQ come from the germline V gene. The V segment lost 4 bases and the J segment 5 bases; nucleotides outside the gene matches: 4. In nucleotides, the CDR3 is TGCGCCAGCAGCGCCGGGACAGGGTATCAGCCCCAGCATTTT. This gives the protein CASSAGTGYQPQHF.

The genes are TRBV19 and TRBJ1-1; D is possibly TRBD1 (6 bases). Trimming pared 2 bases from V and 3 bases from J, leaving 10 bases between. The CDR3 sequence is 14 residues long. Germline V gives CDR1 LNHDA, CDR2 SQIVND (reference sequence). The CDR3 loop reads CASSITGWDTEAFF. Written as DNA, the CDR3 is TGTGCCAGTAGTATAACAGGGTGGGACACTGAAGCTTTCTTT.

The chain has TRBV5-6 and TRBJ1-3; maybe TRBD1 (5 bases). This CDR3 spans 15 amino acids. V was cut by 4 bases and J by 2 bases, with 13 bases left in between. Germline V gene lookup returns CDR1 SGHDT and CDR2 YYEEEE. The CDR3 DNA reads as TGTGCCAGCAGCAGCGGGACGTCAACTGGAAACACCATATATTTT. This encodes CASSSGTSTGNTIYF.

Written as DNA, the CDR3 is TGTGCCAGCTCCGGGACAGACTCCTACGAGCAGTACTTC. As protein: CASSGTDSYEQYF. This rearrangement joins TRBV18 to TRBJ2-7; 7 bases fit TRBD1. The CDR3 has 13 residues. Germline V gene data show CDR1 as KGHSH and CDR2 as LQKENI. V lost 6 bases and J lost 0; bases outside the gene matches: 2.

The V call is TRBV6-5, the J call TRBJ1-2, with TRBD1 identical over 9 bases. Germline CDR1 is MNHEY and CDR2 is SVGAGI. CDR3 length: 15 residues. V trimming: 0 bases; J trimming: 3 bases; junction bases outside the gene matches: 2. The CDR3 reads CASSYSGQGDYGYTF. The CDR3, as DNA: TGTGCCAGCAGTTACTCGGGACAGGGCGACTATGGCTACACCTTC.

V is TRBV5-4 and J is TRBJ1-2, with TRBD1 as a possible D gene (5 bases). CDR1 is SGHNT, CDR2 YYREEE, per germline (reference sequence). V was cut by 2 bases and J by 4 bases, with 12 bases left in between. This CDR3 has 14 residues. CDR3 coding DNA: TGTGCCAGCAGCTTCGCAGGGCGGCCCTATGGCTACACCTTC. As protein: CASSFAGRPYGYTF.

This chain joins TRBV5-1 and TRBJ1-1; TRBD1 aligns across 9 bases. The germline V gene has CDR1 SGHRS and CDR2 YFSETQ. V shed 4 bases and J 4 bases; nucleotides not matched to a gene: 5. The CDR3 has 14 residues. The CDR3 spells CASSTGGDSTEAFF. The CDR3, as DNA: TGCGCCAGCAGCACAGGGGGCGATTCCACTGAAGCTTTCTTT.

The rearrangement links TRBV28 to TRBJ2-1, with 10 bases aligning to TRBD2. CDR1 and CDR2 from the germline V gene are MDHEN and SYDVKM. Trimming took 10 bases from V and 4 from J; bases not matched to a gene: 13. The CDR3 is 16 residues long. As DNA, the CDR3 is TGTGCCACCCTAAGGCCCAGGACTAGCGGTTACAATGAGCAGTTCTTC. This gives the protein CATLRPRTSGYNEQFF.

This clone was observed once. The chain's CDR3 is CASRPGQTSNQPQHF. DNA of the CDR3: TGTGCCAGTAGACCGGGACAGACTAGCAATCAGCCCCAGCATTTT. The chain couples TRBV19 to TRBJ1-5, with TRBD1 identical over 7 bases. The CDR3 is 15 amino acids. V lost 6 bases and J lost 0; bases outside the gene matches: 5. Per the germline V gene, CDR1 is LNHDA and CDR2 is SQIVND (reference sequence).